Many counts were recorded for the clone carrying this T cell receptor (beta chain). The record originates from a study of T-cell reconstitution after alpha-beta-depleted transplantation in children. CDR1 and CDR2 (germline): SGHRS, YFSETQ. V shed 4 bases and J 5 bases; nucleotides not matched to a gene: 6. The CDR3 is 14 amino acids. Preparation of the TCRbeta library used unique molecular identifiers. TCRdb ran MiXCR on the PCR reads and lists one entry per CDR3 protein. This sample has around 270,000 distinct CDR3 sequences; around 10% occur once, and the top ten carry 7.5%. The chain links TRBV5-1 to TRBJ2-7; 10 nucleotides match TRBD1. The specimen comprised PBMCs, sampled before TCRalphabeta/CD19-depleted stem cell transplant. The clonotype originates from a boy less than two years old with acute myeloid leukemia, due to receive a stem cell transplant. CDR3 protein: CASSRDRGGDEQYF. CDR3 in DNA: TGCGCCAGCAGCCGGGACAGGGGTGGCGACGAGCAGTACTTC. Looking up the rest from reference TRBV5-1 and TRBJ2-7 gives the full variable domain: KAGVTQTPRYLIKTRGQQVTLSCSPISGHRSVSWYQQTPGQGLQFLFEYFSETQRNKGNFPGRFSGRQFSNSRSEMNVSTLELGDSALYLCASSRDRGGDEQYFGPGTRLTVT.